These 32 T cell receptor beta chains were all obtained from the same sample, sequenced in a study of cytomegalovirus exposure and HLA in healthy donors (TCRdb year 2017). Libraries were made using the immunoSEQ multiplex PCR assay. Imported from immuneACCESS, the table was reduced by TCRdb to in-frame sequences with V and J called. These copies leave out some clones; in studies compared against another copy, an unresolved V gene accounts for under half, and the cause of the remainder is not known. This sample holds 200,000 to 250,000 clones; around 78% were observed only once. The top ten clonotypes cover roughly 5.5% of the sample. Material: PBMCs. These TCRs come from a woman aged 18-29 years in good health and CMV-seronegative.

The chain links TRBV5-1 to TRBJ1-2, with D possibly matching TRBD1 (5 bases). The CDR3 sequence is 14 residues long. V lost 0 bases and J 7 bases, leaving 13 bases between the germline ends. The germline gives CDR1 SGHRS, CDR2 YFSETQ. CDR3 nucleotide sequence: TGCGCCAGCAGCTTGGTAGCGGGGCCAGGTGGCTACACCTTC. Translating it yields CASSLVAGPGGYTF. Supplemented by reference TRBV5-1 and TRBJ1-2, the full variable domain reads KAGVTQTPRYLIKTRGQQVTLSCSPISGHRSVSWYQQTPGQGLQFLFEYFSETQRNKGNFPGRFSGRQFSNSRSEMNVSTLELGDSALYLCASSLVAGPGGYTFGSGTRLTVV.

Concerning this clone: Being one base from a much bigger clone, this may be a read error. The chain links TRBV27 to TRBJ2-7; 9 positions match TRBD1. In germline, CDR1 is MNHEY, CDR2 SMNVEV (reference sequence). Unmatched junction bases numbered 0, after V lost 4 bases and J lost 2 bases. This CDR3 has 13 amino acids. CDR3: CASSWTGAYEQYF. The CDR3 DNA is TGTGCCAGCAGTTGGACAGGGGCCTACGAGCAGTACTTC.

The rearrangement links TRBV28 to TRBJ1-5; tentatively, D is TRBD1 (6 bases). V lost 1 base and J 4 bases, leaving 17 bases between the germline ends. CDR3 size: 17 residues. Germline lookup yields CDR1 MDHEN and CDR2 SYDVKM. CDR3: CASSLFGGRHRNQPQHF. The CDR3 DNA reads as TGTGCCAGCAGTTTATTTGGGGGGCGTCATCGAAATCAGCCCCAGCATTTT.

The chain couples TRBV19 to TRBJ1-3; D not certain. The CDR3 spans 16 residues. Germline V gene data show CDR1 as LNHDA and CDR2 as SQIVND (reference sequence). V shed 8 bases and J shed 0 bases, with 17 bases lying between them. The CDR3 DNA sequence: TGTGCCAGTCTGAGGCACAGCGAGGTCTCTGGAAACACCATATATTTT. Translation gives CASLRHSEVSGNTIYF.

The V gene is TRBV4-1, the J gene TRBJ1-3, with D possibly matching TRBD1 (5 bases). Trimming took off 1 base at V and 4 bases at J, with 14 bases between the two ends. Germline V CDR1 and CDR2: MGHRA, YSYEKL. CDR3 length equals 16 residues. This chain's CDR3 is CASSQVQGSRGNTIYF. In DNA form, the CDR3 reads TGCGCCAGCAGCCAAGTCCAGGGATCGAGAGGAAACACCATATATTTT.

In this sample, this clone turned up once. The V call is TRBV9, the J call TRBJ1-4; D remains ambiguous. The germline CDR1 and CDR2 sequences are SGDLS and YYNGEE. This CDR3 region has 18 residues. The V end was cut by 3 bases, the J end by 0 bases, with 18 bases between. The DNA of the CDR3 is TGTGCCAGCAGCGCCCAATTTACATCAGCCGCAACTAATGAAAAACTGTTTTTT. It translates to CASSAQFTSAATNEKLFF.

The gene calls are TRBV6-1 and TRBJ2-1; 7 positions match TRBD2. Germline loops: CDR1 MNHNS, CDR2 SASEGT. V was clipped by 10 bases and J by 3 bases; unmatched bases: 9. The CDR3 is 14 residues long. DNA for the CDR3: TGTGCCACTACCGGGAGGACTTACTACAATGAGCAGTTCTTC. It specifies CATTGRTYYNEQFF.

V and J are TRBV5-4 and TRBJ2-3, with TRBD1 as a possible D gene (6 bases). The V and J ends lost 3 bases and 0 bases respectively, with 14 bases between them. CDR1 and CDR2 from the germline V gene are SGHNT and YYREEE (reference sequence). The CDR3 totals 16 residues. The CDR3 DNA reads TGTGCCAGCAGCTCCGACAGGAACCCTAGCACAGATACGCAGTATTTT. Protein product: CASSSDRNPSTDTQYF.

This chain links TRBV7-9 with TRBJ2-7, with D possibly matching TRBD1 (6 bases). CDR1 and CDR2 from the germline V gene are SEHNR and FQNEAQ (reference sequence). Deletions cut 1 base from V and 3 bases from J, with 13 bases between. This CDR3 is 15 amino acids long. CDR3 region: CASSLESQGFYEQYF. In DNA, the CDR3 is TGTGCCAGCAGCTTAGAAAGCCAGGGGTTCTACGAGCAGTACTTC.

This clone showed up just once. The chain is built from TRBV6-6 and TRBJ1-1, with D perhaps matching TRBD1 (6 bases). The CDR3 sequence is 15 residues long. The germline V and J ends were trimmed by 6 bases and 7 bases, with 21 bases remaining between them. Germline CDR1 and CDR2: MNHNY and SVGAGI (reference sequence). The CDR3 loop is CASSLRGGQGIEAFF. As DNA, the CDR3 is TGTGCCAGCAGCCTAAGGGGGGGCCAGGGGATTGAAGCTTTCTTT.

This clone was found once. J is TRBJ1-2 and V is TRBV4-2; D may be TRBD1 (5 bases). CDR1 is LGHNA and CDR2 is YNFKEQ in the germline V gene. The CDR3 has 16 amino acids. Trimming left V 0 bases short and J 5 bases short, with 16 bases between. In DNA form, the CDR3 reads TGTGCCAGCAGCCAAGACGTGGCCGGGACTGGGTATGGCTACACCTTC. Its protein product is CASSQDVAGTGYGYTF.

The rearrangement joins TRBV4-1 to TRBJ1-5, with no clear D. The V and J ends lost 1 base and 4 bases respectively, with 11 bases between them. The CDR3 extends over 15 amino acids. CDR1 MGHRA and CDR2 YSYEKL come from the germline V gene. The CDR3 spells CASSQGRVGNQPQHF. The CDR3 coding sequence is TGCGCCAGCAGCCAAGGAAGGGTAGGGAATCAGCCCCAGCATTTT.

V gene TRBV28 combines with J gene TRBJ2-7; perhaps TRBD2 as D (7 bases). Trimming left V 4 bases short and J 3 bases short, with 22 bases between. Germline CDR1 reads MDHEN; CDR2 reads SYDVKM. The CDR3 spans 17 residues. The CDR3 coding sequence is TGTGCCAGCAGTTCTCATGGGGGCCAGGGAGGGTTCTACGAGCAGTACTTC. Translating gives CASSSHGGQGGFYEQYF.

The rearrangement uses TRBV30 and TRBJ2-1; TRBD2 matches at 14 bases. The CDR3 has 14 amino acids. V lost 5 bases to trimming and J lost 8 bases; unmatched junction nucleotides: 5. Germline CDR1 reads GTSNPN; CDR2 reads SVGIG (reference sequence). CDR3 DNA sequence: TGTGCCTGGGCCCGGGGACTAGCGGGAGATGAGCAGTTCTTC. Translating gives CAWARGLAGDEQFF.

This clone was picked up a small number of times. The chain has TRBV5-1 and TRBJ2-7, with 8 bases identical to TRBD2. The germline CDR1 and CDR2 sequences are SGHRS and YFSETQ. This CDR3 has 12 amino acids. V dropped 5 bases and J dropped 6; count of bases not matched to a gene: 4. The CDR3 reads CASRTGGSEQYF. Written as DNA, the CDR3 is TGCGCCAGCAGGACGGGGGGGAGCGAGCAGTACTTC.

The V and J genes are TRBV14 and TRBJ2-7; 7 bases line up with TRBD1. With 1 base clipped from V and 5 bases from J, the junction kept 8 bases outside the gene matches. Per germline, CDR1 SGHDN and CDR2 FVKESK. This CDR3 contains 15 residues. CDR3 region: CASSQAGTARNEQYF. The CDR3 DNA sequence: TGTGCCAGCAGCCAAGCTGGGACAGCGAGGAACGAGCAGTACTTC.

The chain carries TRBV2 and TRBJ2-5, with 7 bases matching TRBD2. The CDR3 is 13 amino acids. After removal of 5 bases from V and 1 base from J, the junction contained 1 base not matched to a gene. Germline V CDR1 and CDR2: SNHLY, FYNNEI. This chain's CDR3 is CASSWEGQETQYF. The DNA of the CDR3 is TGTGCCAGCAGTTGGGAGGGCCAAGAGACCCAGTACTTC.

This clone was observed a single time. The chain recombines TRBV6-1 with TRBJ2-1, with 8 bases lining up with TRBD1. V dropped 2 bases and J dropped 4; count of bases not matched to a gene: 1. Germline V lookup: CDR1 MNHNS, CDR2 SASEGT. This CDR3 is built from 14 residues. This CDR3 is CASSEQGAYNEQFF. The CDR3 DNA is TGTGCCAGCAGTGAACAGGGGGCTTACAATGAGCAGTTCTTC.

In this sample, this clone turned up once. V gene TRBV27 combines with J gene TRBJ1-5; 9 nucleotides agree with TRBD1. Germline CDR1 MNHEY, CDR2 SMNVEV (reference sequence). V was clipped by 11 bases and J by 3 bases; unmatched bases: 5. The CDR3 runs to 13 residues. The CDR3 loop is CAGTGWYNQPQHF. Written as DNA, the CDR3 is TGTGCCGGGACAGGGTGGTACAATCAGCCCCAGCATTTT.

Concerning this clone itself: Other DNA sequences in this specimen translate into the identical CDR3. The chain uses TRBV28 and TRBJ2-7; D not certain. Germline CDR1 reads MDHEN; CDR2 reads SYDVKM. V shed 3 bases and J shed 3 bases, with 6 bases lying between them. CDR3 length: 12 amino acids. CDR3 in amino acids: CASSFSLYEQYF. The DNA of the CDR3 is TGTGCCAGCAGTTTTTCCCTCTACGAGCAGTACTTC.

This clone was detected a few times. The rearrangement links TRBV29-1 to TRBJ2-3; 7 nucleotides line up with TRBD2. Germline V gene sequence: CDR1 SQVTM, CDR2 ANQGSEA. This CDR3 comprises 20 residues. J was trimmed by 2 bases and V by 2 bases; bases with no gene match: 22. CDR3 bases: TGCAGCGTTGAAAAACGATCCCTCGGTGATAGCGGGCAAGTCACAGATACGCAGTATTTT. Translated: CSVEKRSLGDSGQVTDTQYF.

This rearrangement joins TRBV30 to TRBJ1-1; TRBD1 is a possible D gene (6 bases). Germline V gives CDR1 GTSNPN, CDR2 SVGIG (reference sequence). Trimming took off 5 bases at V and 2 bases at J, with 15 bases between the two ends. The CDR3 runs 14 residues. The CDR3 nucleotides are TGTGCCTGGGACGGACAGACAGTAAACACTGAAGCTTTCTTT. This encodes CAWDGQTVNTEAFF.

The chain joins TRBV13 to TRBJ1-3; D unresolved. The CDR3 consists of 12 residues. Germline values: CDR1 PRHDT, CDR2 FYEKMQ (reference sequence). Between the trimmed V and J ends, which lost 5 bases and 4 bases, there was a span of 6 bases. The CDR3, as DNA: TGTGCCAGCAGCCCCCAGGGAAACACCATATATTTT. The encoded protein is CASSPQGNTIYF.

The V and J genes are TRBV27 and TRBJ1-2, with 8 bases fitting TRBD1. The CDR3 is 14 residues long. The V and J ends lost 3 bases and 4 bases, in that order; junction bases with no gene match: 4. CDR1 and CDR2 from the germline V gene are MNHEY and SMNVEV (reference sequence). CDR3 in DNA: TGTGCCAGCAGTTTGACCGGGACAGGCTATGGCTACACCTTC. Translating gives CASSLTGTGYGYTF.

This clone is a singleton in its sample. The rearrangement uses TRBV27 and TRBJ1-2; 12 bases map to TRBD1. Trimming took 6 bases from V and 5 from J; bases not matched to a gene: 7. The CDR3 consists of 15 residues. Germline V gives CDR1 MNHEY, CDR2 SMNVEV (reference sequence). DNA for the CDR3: TGTGCCAGCAGGGGGACAGGGGGCGCCGGATATGGCTACACCTTC. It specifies CASRGTGGAGYGYTF.

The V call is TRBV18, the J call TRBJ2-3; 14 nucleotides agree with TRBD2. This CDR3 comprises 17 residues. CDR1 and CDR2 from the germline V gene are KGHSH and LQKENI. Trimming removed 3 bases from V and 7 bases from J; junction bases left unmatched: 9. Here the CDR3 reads CASSPPRGTSGSYTQYF. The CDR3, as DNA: TGTGCCAGCTCACCCCCGAGAGGGACTAGCGGGAGTTATACGCAGTATTTT. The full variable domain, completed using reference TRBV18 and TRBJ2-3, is NAGVMQNPRHLVRRRGQEARLRCSPMKGHSHVYWYRQLPEEGLKFMVYLQKENIIDESGMPKERFSAEFPKEGPSILRIQQVVRGDSAAYFCASSPPRGTSGSYTQYFGPGTRLTVL.

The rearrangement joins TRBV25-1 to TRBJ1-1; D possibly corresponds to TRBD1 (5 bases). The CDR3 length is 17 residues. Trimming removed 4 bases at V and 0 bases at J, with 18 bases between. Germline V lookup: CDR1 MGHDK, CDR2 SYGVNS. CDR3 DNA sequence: TGTGCCAGCAGTGGCTATCATCCCGGGACGGTGAACACTGAAGCTTTCTTT. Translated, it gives CASSGYHPGTVNTEAFF.

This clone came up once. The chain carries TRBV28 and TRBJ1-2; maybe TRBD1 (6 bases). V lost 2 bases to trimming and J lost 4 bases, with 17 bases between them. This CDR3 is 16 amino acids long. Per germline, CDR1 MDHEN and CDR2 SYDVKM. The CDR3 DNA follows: TGTGCCAGCAGTTTAGGGGGGACACGGAATACCTATGGCTACACCTTC. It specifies CASSLGGTRNTYGYTF.

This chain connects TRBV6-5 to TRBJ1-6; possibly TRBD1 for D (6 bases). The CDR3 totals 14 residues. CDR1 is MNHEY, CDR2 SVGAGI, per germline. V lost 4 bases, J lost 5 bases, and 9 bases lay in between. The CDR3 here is CASSLRGNNSPLHF. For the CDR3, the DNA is TGTGCCAGCAGTTTGAGGGGGAATAATTCACCCCTCCACTTT.

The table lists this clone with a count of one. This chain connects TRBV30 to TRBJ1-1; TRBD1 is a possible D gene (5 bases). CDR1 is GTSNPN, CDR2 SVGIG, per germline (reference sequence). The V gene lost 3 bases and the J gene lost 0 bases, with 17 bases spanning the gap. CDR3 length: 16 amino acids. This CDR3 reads CAWSLGTRQLNTEAFF. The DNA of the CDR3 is TGTGCCTGGAGCCTCGGGACCAGACAGTTGAACACTGAAGCTTTCTTT. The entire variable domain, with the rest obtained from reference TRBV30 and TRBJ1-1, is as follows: SQTIHQWPATLVQPVGSPLSLECTVEGTSNPNLYWYRQAAGRGLQLLFYSVGIGQISSEVPQNLSASRPQDRQFILSSKKLLLSDSGFYLCAWSLGTRQLNTEAFFGQGTRLTVV.

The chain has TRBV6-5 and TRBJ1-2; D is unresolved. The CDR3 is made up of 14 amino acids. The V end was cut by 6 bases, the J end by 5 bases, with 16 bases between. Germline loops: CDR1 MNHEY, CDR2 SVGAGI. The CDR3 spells CASSRTTTSYGYTF. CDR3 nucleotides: TGTGCCAGCAGCCGTACAACTACTTCATATGGCTACACCTTC.

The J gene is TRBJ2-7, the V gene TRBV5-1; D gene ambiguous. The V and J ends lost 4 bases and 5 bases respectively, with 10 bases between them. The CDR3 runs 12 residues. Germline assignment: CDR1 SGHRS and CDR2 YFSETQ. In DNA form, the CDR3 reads TGCGCCAGCAGCCCCAGGACGGACGAGCAGTACTTC. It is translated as CASSPRTDEQYF.